This TCR beta chain was captured in a study of blood T cell repertoires in COVID-19. Sequencing was performed with immunoSEQ multiplex PCR; in TCRdb, only in-frame clones are kept and a portion is missing. The sample records approximately 47,000 clones, roughly four fifths being singletons. Germline loops: CDR1 SEHNR, CDR2 FQNEAQ (reference sequence). Between the trimmed V and J ends, which lost 1 base and 3 bases, there was a span of 6 bases. The CDR3 covers 13 residues. The chain recombines TRBV7-9 with TRBJ1-1; no reliable D call. Input material: peripheral blood. This TCR was recovered from a man aged 55 to 70 with acute or convalescent COVID-19. The CDR3 DNA reads TGTGCCAGCAGCTTAGGCGTCGACACTGAAGCTTTCTTT. Its translation is CASSLGVDTEAFF.